This paragraph reports one T cell receptor beta chain. The antigen remains undetermined. This sample was taken from a study of blood T cells in healthy people across ages. The ends were cut back, 5 bases at V and 7 bases at J, with 8 bases in the middle. The CDR3 runs to 11 residues. Through a sample-barcoded 5' primer and a J-beta primer mix, a second PCR was run for roughly 7 to 11 cycles. MiXCR, run by TCRdb on the 5' RACE reads, gives a single entry per CDR3 protein. This sample carries fewer than 800,000 distinct CDR3 sequences, about half of them seen once, and the ten largest clones take around a third. The amount of total RNA extracted per sample was at least 5 micrograms. Regarding the study as a whole: The recorded TCR beta diversity per million T cells decreased in a roughly linear manner with age.

This clonotype originated in a woman aged 60 to 75 in good health. Sample: blood. The chain is built from TRBV12-3 or TRBV12-4 and TRBJ1-1, with D unresolved. As DNA, the CDR3 is TGTGCCAGCAGTCTACTCCGTGAAGCTTTCTTT. Its protein is CASSLLREAFF.